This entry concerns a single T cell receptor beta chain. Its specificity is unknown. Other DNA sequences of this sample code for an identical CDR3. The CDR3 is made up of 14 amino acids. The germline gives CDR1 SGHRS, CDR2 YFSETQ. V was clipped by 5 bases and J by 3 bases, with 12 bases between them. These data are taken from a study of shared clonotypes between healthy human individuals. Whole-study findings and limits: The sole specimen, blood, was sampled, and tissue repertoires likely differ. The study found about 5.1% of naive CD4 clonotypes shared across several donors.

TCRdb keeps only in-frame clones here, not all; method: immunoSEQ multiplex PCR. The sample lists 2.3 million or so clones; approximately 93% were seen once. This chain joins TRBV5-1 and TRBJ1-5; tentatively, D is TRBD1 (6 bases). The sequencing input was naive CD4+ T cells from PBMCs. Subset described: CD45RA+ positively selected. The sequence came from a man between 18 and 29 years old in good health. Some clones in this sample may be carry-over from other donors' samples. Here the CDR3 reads CASSPQGNNQPQHF. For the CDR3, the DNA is TGCGCCAGCAGTCCACAGGGAAACAATCAGCCCCAGCATTTT.